This passage covers 17 T cell receptor beta chains from one sample sequenced in a study of radiation and T cells in renal cell carcinoma. This sample's time point: blood 2 weeks post-SBRT. Treatment denoted: 15 Gy SBRT to primary tumor, nephrectomy 4 weeks later. Generated by immunoSEQ multiplex PCR, the TCRdb table keeps only in-frame clones and is missing some. The repertoire holds some 130,000 clones, with approximately 90% as singletons. The starting material was blood, obtained from a patient whose treatment included radiotherapy and nephrectomy. These TCRs come from a woman in her 70s with renal cell carcinoma.

The chain links TRBV6-4 to TRBJ2-1; D is ambiguous. The CDR3 runs to 13 residues. V was shortened by 3 bases and J by 4 bases, with 7 bases between the two germline ends. Per germline, CDR1 MRHNA and CDR2 SNTAGT. The CDR3 nucleotides are TGTGCCAGCAGTGAAGGTGGATACAATGAGCAGTTCTTC. Its translation is CASSEGGYNEQFF.

Worth noting for this clone: The sample has other DNA sequences that encode this CDR3 too. This sequence joins TRBV9 and TRBJ2-7; 7 bases are shared with TRBD2. V shed 0 bases and J 3 bases; nucleotides not matched to a gene: 3. From germline, CDR1 is SGDLS and CDR2 YYNGEE. CDR3 length equals 14 residues. The CDR3 loop is CASSVASGGYEQYF. In DNA, the CDR3 is TGTGCCAGCAGCGTAGCTTCGGGGGGCTACGAGCAGTACTTC.

Here the CDR3 DNA reads TGCGCCAGCAGCCAGGGGGCTTTTTCTGGGGCCAACGTCCTGACTTTC. It translates to CASSQGAFSGANVLTF. The chain joins TRBV4-1 to TRBJ2-6; D is possibly TRBD1 (6 bases). Deletions cut 3 bases from V and 1 base from J, with 10 bases between. CDR1 MGHRA and CDR2 YSYEKL come from the germline V gene. CDR3 length: 16 residues.

The chain combines TRBV18 with TRBJ2-7, with 7 bases matching TRBD1. Trimming cost V 3 bases and J 0 bases; bases outside gene matches: 5. Per germline, CDR1 KGHSH and CDR2 LQKENI. This CDR3 is built from 15 residues. CDR3 region: CASSPEAGGSYEQYF. The CDR3, as DNA: TGTGCCAGCTCACCCGAGGCAGGGGGCTCCTACGAGCAGTACTTC.

J is TRBJ1-2 and V is TRBV5-1, with D perhaps TRBD1 (5 bases). Trimming took 0 bases from V and 3 from J, leaving 12 bases between them. Germline loops: CDR1 SGHRS, CDR2 YFSETQ. The CDR3 is 15 residues long. The CDR3 sequence is CASSLDGARYYGYTF. The CDR3, as DNA: TGCGCCAGCAGCTTGGATGGGGCTAGATACTATGGCTACACCTTC. The full variable domain, with the rest looked up from reference TRBV5-1 and TRBJ1-2, is KAGVTQTPRYLIKTRGQQVTLSCSPISGHRSVSWYQQTPGQGLQFLFEYFSETQRNKGNFPGRFSGRQFSNSRSEMNVSTLELGDSALYLCASSLDGARYYGYTFGSGTRLTVV.

This rearrangement joins TRBV5-6 to TRBJ2-5, with D perhaps TRBD2 (6 bases). The germline V gene encodes CDR1 SGHDT and CDR2 YYEEEE. The germline V and J ends were trimmed by 2 bases and 1 base, with 15 bases remaining between them. This CDR3 contains 16 residues. Here the CDR3 DNA reads TGTGCCAGCAGCTTCGGCCCTCAGGGAGGCCAAGAGACCCAGTACTTC. Translated: CASSFGPQGGQETQYF.

This rearrangement joins TRBV10-3 to TRBJ2-1; D unresolved. V shed 0 bases and J shed 6 bases, with 9 bases lying between them. CDR3 size: 14 residues. From germline, CDR1 is ENHRY and CDR2 SYGVKD. The CDR3 coding sequence is TGTGCCATCAGTGAGTCGATGGCCTTCAATGAGCAGTTCTTC. Translation gives CAISESMAFNEQFF.

The chain combines TRBV6-5 with TRBJ2-1, with D possibly being TRBD2 (6 bases). The CDR3 totals 15 residues. Deletions cut 7 bases from V and 4 bases from J, with 17 bases between. CDR1 is MNHEY and CDR2 is SVGAGI in the germline V gene. The CDR3 region has the DNA TGTGCCAGCAACGAAGGGAGCGGAGGGTACAATGAGCAGTTCTTC. The encoded protein is CASNEGSGGYNEQFF.

This chain links TRBV27 with TRBJ1-5; possibly TRBD1 for D (6 bases). Germline CDR1 is MNHEY and CDR2 is SMNVEV (reference sequence). This CDR3 contains 15 residues. Deletions cut 3 bases from V and 0 bases from J, with 9 bases between. The CDR3 region is CASSFAGVSNQPQHF. Written as DNA, the CDR3 is TGTGCCAGCAGTTTCGCAGGGGTTAGCAATCAGCCCCAGCATTTT.

V usage is TRBV6-5 and J usage is TRBJ1-6; 8 bases line up with TRBD1. Germline V lookup: CDR1 MNHEY, CDR2 SVGAGI. After removal of 0 bases from V and 10 bases from J, the junction contained 8 bases not matched to a gene. CDR3 length equals 16 residues. The CDR3 DNA reads as TGTGCCAGCAGTTACTCGCAGGGGGCCGGGGGCTCACCCCTCCACTTT. This sequence encodes CASSYSQGAGGSPLHF.

The chain combines TRBV7-2 with TRBJ1-2; D is possibly TRBD1 (6 bases). Germline CDR1 SGHTA, CDR2 FQGNSA. This CDR3 has 17 residues. V dropped 4 bases and J dropped 4 bases, with 22 bases sitting between them. For the CDR3, the DNA is TGTGCCAGCAGCTACCCTGCCGGGACACTGGATTTCTATGGCTACACCTTC. Its protein product is CASSYPAGTLDFYGYTF.

This clone has just a few counts. The chain recombines TRBV14 with TRBJ1-1; D is undetermined. Germline V gene data show CDR1 as SGHDN and CDR2 as FVKESK. CDR3 length equals 11 residues. V lost 1 base, J lost 11 bases, and 8 bases lay in between. The CDR3 here is CASSQARQAFF. CDR3 sequence (DNA): TGTGCCAGCAGCCAAGCCCGGCAGGCTTTCTTT.

This clone came up once. The rearrangement uses TRBV9 and TRBJ2-7; unclear D gene. CDR1 is SGDLS and CDR2 is YYNGEE in the germline V gene. The V gene lost 0 bases and the J gene lost 5 bases, with 15 bases spanning the gap. The CDR3 runs to 15 residues. In DNA form, the CDR3 reads TGTGCCAGCAGCGTAGGGGCAACCAACTTTGACGAGCAGTACTTC. It specifies CASSVGATNFDEQYF.

The chain couples TRBV30 to TRBJ1-2, with D possibly being TRBD1 (5 bases). V was trimmed by 3 bases and J by 4 bases, leaving 9 bases between them. Germline CDR1 and CDR2: GTSNPN and SVGIG (reference sequence). The CDR3 is made up of 12 amino acids. CDR3 nucleotides: TGTGCCTGGAGACCAGGGCTCTATGGCTACACCTTC. Its translation is CAWRPGLYGYTF.

The chain recombines TRBV19 with TRBJ2-5; 7 bases map to TRBD1. The germline V gene has CDR1 LNHDA and CDR2 SQIVND (reference sequence). The CDR3 has 13 residues. The V segment lost 5 bases and the J segment 4 bases; nucleotides outside the gene matches: 4. CDR3 loop: CASSWAGGETQYF. In DNA, the CDR3 is TGTGCCAGTAGTTGGGCAGGGGGAGAGACCCAGTACTTC. The variable domain in full, completed from reference TRBV19 and TRBJ2-5, reads DGGITQSPKYLFRKEGQNVTLSCEQNLNHDAMYWYRQDPGQGLRLIYYSQIVNDFQKGDIAEGYSVSREKKESFPLTVTSAQKNPTAFYLCASSWAGGETQYFGPGTRLLVL.

Notes on this clone: The identical CDR3 is also encoded by other nucleotide sequences in the sample. The chain carries TRBV7-9 and TRBJ1-1, with unresolved D. This CDR3 contains 13 residues. Between the trimmed V and J ends, which lost 1 base and 3 bases, there was a span of 6 bases. Germline V lookup: CDR1 SEHNR, CDR2 FQNEAQ (reference sequence). CDR3 nucleotides: TGTGCCAGCAGCTTAGAGGAGGACACTGAAGCTTTCTTT. This codes for CASSLEEDTEAFF.

The chain has TRBV15 and TRBJ1-5; the match to TRBD1 covers 7 bases. Germline CDR1 LNHNV, CDR2 YYDKDF (reference sequence). The CDR3 has 16 amino acids. The V segment lost 5 bases and the J segment 0 bases; nucleotides outside the gene matches: 7. CDR3 residues: CATSGRGQTSNQPQHF. In DNA form, the CDR3 reads TGTGCCACCAGCGGGAGGGGACAGACTAGCAATCAGCCCCAGCATTTT.